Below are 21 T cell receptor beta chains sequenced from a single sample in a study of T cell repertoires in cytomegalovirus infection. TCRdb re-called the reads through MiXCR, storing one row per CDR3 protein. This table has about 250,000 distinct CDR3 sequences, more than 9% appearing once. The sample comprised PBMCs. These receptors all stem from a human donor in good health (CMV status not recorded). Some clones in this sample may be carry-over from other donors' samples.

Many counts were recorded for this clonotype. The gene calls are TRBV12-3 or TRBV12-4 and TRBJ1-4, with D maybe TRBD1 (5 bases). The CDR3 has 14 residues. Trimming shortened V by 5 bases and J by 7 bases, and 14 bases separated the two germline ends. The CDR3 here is CASSPQGLREKLFF. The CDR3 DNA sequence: TGTGCCAGCAGTCCCCAGGGACTTCGTGAAAAACTGTTTTTT.

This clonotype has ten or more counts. This chain's CDR3 is CASSSQPGPGSNQPQHF. The CDR3 DNA is TGTGCCAGCAGCTCTCAACCAGGACCGGGAAGCAATCAGCCCCAGCATTTT. V is TRBV7-2 and J is TRBJ1-5; D unclear. The V and J ends lost 4 bases and 1 base respectively, with 17 bases between them. In germline, CDR1 is SGHTA, CDR2 FQGNSA. The CDR3 contains 17 residues.

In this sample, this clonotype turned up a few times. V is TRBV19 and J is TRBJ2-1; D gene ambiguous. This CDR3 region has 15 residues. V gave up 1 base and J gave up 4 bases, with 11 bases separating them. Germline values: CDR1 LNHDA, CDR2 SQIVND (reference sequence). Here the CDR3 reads CASSIGRNLYNEQFF. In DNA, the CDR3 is TGTGCCAGTAGTATAGGGCGCAACCTGTACAATGAGCAGTTCTTC.

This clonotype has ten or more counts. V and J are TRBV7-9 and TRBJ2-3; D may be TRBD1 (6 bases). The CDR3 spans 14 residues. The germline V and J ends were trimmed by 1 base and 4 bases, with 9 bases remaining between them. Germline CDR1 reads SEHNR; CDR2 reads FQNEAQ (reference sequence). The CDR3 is CASSLVGGPDTQYF. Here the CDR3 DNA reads TGTGCCAGCAGCTTAGTTGGGGGCCCAGATACGCAGTATTTT.

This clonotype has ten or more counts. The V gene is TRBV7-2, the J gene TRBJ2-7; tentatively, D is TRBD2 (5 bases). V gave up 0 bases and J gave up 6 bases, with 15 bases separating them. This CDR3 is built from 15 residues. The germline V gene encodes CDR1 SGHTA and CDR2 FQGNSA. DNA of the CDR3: TGTGCCAGCAGCTTAGCCCCTCCCGGGGTGAGCGAGCAGTACTTC. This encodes CASSLAPPGVSEQYF.

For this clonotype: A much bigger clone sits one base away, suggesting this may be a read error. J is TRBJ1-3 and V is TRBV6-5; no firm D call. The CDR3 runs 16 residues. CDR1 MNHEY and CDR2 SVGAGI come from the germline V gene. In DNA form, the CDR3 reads TGTGCCAGCAGTGACACAGTGCCTATCTCTAGAAACACCATATATTTT. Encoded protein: CASSDTVPISRNTIYF.

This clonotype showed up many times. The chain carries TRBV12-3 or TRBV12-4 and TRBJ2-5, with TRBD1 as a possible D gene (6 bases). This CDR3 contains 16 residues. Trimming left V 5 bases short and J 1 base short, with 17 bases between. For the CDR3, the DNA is TGTGCCAGCAGTCCCAAACCCCGGACAGCCCAAGAGACCCAGTACTTC. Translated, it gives CASSPKPRTAQETQYF.

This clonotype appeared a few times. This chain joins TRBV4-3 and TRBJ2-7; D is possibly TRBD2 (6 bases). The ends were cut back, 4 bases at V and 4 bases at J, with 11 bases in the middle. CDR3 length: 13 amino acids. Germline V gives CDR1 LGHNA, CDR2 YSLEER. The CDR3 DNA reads TGCGCCAGCAGCCCCGGGACTCCTTACGAGCAGTACTTC. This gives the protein CASSPGTPYEQYF.

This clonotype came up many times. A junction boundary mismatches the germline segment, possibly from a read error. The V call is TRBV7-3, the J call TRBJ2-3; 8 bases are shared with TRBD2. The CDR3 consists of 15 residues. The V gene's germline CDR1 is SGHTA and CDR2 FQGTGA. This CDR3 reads CASRLGSGGTDTQYF. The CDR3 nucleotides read TGTGCCAGCCGCTTGGGTAGCGGGGGCACAGATACGCAGTATTTT.

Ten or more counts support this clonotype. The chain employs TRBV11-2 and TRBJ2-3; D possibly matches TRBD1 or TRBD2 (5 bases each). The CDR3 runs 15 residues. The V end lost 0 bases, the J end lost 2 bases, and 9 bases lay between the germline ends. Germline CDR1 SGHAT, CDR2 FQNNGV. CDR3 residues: CASSLDRGPTDTQYF. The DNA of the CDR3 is TGTGCCAGCAGCTTAGATCGGGGACCCACAGATACGCAGTATTTT. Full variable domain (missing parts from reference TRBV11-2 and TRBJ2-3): EAGVAQSPRYKIIEKRQSVAFWCNPISGHATLYWYQQILGQGPKLLIQFQNNGVVDDSQLPKDRFSAERLKGVDSTLKIQPAKLEDSAVYLCASSLDRGPTDTQYFGPGTRLTVL.

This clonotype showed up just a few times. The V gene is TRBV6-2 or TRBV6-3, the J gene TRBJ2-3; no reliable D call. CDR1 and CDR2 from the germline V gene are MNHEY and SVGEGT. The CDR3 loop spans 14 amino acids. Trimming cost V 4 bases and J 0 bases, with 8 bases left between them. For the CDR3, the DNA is TGTGCCAGCAGTTTTGAACCCAGCACAGATACGCAGTATTTT. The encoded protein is CASSFEPSTDTQYF.

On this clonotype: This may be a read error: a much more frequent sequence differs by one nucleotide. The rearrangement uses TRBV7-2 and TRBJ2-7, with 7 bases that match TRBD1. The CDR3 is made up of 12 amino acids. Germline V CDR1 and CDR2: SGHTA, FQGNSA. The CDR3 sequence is CARSYSGGEQYF. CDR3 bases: TGTGCCAGGAGCTACTCAGGGGGCGAGCAGTACTTC.

The CDR3 region is CSATNQRDRDVFEQYF. The CDR3 nucleotides are TGCAGTGCTACAAACCAACGGGACAGGGACGTTTTTGAGCAGTACTTC. This chain uses TRBV20-1 with TRBJ2-7; TRBD1 matches 9 bases. The CDR3 runs to 16 residues. The V gene end was trimmed by 4 bases and the J gene end by 7 bases; junction bases not matched to a gene: 17. CDR1 and CDR2 from the germline V gene are DFQATT and SNEGSKA (reference sequence).

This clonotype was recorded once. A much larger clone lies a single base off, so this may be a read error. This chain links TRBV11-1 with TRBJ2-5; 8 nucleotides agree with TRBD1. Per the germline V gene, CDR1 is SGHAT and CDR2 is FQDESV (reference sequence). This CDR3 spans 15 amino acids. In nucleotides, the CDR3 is TGTGCCAGCAGCTCCTCCGGACAGGGCGGCGAGACCCAGCACTTC. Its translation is CASSSSGQGGETQHF.

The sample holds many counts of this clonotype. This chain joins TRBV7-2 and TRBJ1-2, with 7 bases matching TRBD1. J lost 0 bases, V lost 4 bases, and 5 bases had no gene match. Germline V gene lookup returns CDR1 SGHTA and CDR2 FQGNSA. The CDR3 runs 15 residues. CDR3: CASSSLGTANYGYTF. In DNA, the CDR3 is TGTGCCAGCAGCTCGCTCGGGACAGCTAACTATGGCTACACCTTC.

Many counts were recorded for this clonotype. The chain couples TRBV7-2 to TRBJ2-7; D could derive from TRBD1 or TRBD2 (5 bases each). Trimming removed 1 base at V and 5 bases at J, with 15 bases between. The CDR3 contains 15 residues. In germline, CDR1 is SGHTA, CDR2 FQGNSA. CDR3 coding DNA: TGTGCCAGCAGCTTAGTAACGGGTGGGGGAAACGAGCAGTACTTC. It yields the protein CASSLVTGGGNEQYF.

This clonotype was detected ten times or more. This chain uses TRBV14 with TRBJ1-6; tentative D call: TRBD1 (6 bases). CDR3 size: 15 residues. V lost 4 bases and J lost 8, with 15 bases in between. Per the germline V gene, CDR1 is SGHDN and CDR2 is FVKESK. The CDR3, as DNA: TGTGCCAGCAGCCCAAATACACAGGGCTATTCACCCCTCCACTTT. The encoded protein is CASSPNTQGYSPLHF.

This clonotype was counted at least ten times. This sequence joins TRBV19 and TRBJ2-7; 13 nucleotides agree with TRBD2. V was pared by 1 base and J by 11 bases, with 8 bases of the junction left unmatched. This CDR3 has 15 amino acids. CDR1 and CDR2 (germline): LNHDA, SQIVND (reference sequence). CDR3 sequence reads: CASSIGTSGSNVEYF. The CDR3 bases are TGTGCCAGTAGTATAGGGACTAGCGGGAGTAACGTTGAGTACTTC. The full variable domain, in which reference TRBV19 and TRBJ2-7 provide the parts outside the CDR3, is DGGITQSPKYLFRKEGQNVTLSCEQNLNHDAMYWYRQDPGQGLRLIYYSQIVNDFQKGDIAEGYSVSREKKESFPLTVTSAQKNPTAFYLCASSIGTSGSNVEYFGPGTRLTVT.

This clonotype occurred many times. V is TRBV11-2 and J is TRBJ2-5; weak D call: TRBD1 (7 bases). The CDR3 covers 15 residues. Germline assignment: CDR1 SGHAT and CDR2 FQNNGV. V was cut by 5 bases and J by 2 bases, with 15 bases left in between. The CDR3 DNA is TGTGCCAGCAGCCCCAACAGGGGAGGACAAGAGACCCAGTACTTC. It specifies CASSPNRGGQETQYF.

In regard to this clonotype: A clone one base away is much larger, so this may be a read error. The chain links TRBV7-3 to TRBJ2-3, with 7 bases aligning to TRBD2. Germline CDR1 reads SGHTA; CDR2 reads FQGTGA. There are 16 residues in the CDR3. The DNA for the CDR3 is TGTGCCAGCAGCTTAAATGGCGGGAGTAACACAGATACGGAGTATTTT. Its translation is CASSLNGGSNTDTEYF.

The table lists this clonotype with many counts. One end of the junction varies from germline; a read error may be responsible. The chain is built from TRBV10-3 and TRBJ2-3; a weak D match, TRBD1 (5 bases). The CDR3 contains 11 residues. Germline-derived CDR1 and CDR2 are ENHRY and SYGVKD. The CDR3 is CAVRATDTQYF. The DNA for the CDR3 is TGTGCCGTCAGGGCGACAGATACGCAGTATTTT.